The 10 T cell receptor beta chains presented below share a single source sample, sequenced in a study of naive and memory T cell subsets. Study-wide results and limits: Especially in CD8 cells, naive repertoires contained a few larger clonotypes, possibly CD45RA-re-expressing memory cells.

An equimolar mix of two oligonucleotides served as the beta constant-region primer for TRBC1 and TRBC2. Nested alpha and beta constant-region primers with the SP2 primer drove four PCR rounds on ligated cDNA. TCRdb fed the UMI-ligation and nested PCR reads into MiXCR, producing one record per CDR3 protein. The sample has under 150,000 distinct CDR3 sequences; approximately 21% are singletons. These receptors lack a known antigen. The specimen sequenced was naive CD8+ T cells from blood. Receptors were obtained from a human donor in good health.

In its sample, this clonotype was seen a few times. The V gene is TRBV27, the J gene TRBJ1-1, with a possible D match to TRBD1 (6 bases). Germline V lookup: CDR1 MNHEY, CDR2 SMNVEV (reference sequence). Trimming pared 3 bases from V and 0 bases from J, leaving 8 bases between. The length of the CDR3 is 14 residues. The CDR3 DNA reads TGTGCCAGCAGTTTTTCAGGGGTGAACACTGAAGCTTTCTTT. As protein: CASSFSGVNTEAFF.

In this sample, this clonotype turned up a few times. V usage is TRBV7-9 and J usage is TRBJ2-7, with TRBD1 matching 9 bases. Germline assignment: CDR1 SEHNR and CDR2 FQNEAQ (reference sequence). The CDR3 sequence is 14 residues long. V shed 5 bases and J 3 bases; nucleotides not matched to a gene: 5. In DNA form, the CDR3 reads TGTGCCAGCAGCGGAACAGGGGGCGGCTACGAGCAGTACTTC. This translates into CASSGTGGGYEQYF.

The CDR3, as DNA: TGCAGCGTTGAAGCATCCGGGACTAGCGGGACCGGGGAGCTGTTTTTT. Its protein product is CSVEASGTSGTGELFF. The rearrangement joins TRBV29-1 to TRBJ2-2; 12 bases align to TRBD2. The CDR3 covers 16 residues. CDR1 is SQVTM, CDR2 ANQGSEA, per germline. With V trimmed by 1 base and J by 5 bases, 5 bases remained unmatched.

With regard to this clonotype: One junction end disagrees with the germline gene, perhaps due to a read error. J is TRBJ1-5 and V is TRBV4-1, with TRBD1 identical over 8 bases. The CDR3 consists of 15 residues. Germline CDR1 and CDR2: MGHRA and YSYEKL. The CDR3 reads CASSHGTGANQPQLF. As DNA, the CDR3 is TGCGCCAGCAGCCATGGGACAGGCGCCAATCAGCCCCAGCTTTTT.

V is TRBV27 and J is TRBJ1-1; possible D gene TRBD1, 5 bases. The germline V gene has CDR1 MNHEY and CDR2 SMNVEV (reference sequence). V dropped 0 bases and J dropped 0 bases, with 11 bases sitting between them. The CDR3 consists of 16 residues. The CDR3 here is CASSLSQGFLNTEAFF. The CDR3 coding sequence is TGTGCCAGCAGTTTATCCCAGGGATTTTTGAACACTGAAGCTTTCTTT.

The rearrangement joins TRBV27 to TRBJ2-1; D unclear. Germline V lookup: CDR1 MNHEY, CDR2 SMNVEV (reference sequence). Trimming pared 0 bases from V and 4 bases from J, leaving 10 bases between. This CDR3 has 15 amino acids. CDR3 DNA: TGTGCCAGCAGTTTATCCCGACACCGATACAATGAGCAGTTCTTC. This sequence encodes CASSLSRHRYNEQFF.

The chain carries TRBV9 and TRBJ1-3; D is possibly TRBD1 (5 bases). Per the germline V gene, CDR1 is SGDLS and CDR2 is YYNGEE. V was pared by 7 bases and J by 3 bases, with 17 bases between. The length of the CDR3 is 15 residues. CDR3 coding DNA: TGTGCCAGCGCCTCAGGGCGCGAGCTTGGAAACACCATATATTTT. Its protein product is CASASGRELGNTIYF.

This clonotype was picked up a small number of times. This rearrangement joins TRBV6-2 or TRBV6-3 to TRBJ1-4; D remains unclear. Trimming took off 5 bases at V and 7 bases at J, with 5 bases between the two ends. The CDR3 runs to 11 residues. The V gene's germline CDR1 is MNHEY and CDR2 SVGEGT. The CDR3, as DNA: TGTGCCAGCAGTACCGTTGAAAAACTGTTTTTT. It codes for CASSTVEKLFF.

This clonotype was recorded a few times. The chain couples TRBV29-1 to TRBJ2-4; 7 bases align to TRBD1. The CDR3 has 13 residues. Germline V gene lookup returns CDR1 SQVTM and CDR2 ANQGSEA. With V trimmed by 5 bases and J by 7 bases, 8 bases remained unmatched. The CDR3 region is CSVSTGMGNIQYF. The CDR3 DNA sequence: TGCAGCGTTTCGACAGGGATGGGGAACATTCAGTACTTC. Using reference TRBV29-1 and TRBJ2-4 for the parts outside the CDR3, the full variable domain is SAVISQKPSRDICQRGTSLTIQCQVDSQVTMMFWYRQQPGQSLTLIATANQGSEATYESGFVIDKFPISRPNLTFSTLTVSNMSPEDSSIYLCSVSTGMGNIQYFGAGTRLSVL.

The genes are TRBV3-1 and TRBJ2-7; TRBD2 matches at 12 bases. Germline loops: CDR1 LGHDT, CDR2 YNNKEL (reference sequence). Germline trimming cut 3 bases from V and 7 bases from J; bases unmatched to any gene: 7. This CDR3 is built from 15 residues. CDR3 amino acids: CASSHRLAGVGEQYF. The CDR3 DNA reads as TGTGCCAGCAGCCATAGACTAGCGGGAGTTGGAGAGCAGTACTTC.